Below, one T cell receptor (beta chain) is given with its context. CDR3 length equals 16 residues. Deletions cut 5 bases from V and 4 bases from J, with 18 bases between. Germline CDR1 and CDR2: SEHNR and FQNEAQ (reference sequence). These data are taken from a study of blood T cell repertoires in COVID-19. Whole-study context: T cells, B-cell-depleted T cells, or PBMCs supplied cDNA or gDNA.

Original analysis: Cell counts per sample came from amplifying reference gene primers. Sequenced by immunoSEQ multiplex PCR; TCRdb stores in-frame clones only, minus some. That table is the source of V, J and clone size, and D and trimming were worked out from the DNA. This table holds roughly 330,000 clones, around 87% found once. Participant ages covered about 18 to 89 years across 25 or so US areas. Assignments of participants to cohorts depended upon their own reported clinical history. Sample: PBMCs or T cells enriched from blood (not recorded which). The V and J genes are TRBV7-9 and TRBJ1-3, with TRBD1 as a possible D gene (5 bases). The source is a woman in her thirties who had recovered from COVID-19. CDR3 nucleotide sequence: TGTGCCAGCAGCCCCTCTTCCGCCTGGGGCGGAAACACCATATATTTT. Amino acids: CASSPSSAWGGNTIYF.